The rows below give T cell receptor beta chains drawn from one sample of a study of T-cell memory formation after mild COVID-19. A single record per CDR3 protein comes from TCRdb applying MiXCR to the 5' RACE reads. This sample has around 53,000 distinct CDR3 sequences, with 10% to 15% found just once. Sequenced: PBMCs or a T cell subset sorted from them (not recorded which). Receptors originate from a man aged 18-30 years who had mild COVID-19 (a few samples of this study predate the infection). Cell type and time point are not known. CDR3s include the opening cysteine and the closing phenylalanine or tryptophan. The D gene is left open where the match is weak. For some rows the clone size is stated as once, few or many, or as a class when expanded; others skip it.

CASSPRGADTQYF,TGTGCCAGCAGTCCACGGGGGGCAGATACGCAGTATTTT,TRBV6-4,TRBD2,TRBJ2-3,13,few
CASSLLRTDTQYF,TGTGCCAGCAGCTTACTTAGGACAGATACGCAGTATTTT,TRBV7-3,NA,TRBJ2-3,13,many
CASSPAGVLNTGELFF,TGTGCCAGCTCACCCGCGGGGGTCCTGAACACCGGGGAGCTGTTTTTT,TRBV18,TRBD2,TRBJ2-2,16,many
CSVELGYGYTF,TGCAGCGTTGAACTAGGCTATGGCTACACCTTC,TRBV29-1,NA,TRBJ1-2,11,many
CASTPKGTNTDTQYF,TGTGCCAGCACCCCCAAGGGGACTAACACAGATACGCAGTATTTT,TRBV7-9,TRBD2,TRBJ2-3,15,few
CATVHKTQYF,TGTGCCACCGTCCACAAGACCCAGTACTTC,TRBV24-1,NA,TRBJ2-5,10,NA
CASSIVWTADNQPQHF,TGTGCCAGTAGTATAGTTTGGACAGCCGACAATCAGCCCCAGCATTTT,TRBV19,NA,TRBJ1-5,16,few
CASSLRENTEAFF,TGTGCCAGCAGCTTACGGGAGAACACTGAAGCTTTCTTT,TRBV7-2,NA,TRBJ1-1,13,few
CASSEDPRQNGGLNEKLFF,TGTGCCAGCAGTGAAGATCCGAGGCAGAACGGTGGACTAAATGAAAAACTGTTTTTT,TRBV6-1,NA,TRBJ1-4,19,NA
CASSQGERGGDETQYF,TGTGCCAGCAGCCAAGGAGAGCGGGGGGGCGATGAGACCCAGTACTTC,TRBV3-1,TRBD2,TRBJ2-5,16,few
CASSYSGTTGTQYF,TGTGCCAGCAGTTACTCCGGGACAACAGGGACCCAGTACTTC,TRBV6-2/TRBV6-3,NA,TRBJ2-5,14,NA
CASSLRTNYGYTF,TGTGCCAGCAGTTTGAGAACTAACTATGGCTACACCTTC,TRBV12-3/TRBV12-4,NA,TRBJ1-2,13,NA
CASRNEQYTYGYTF,TGTGCCAGCAGGAATGAACAGTATACCTATGGCTACACCTTC,TRBV13,NA,TRBJ1-2,14,NA
CSASAPSGGGQFF,TGCAGTGCTTCAGCTCCTAGCGGGGGCGGGCAGTTCTTC,TRBV20-1,TRBD2,TRBJ2-1,13,few
CASSPSGTSGANVLTF,TGTGCCAGCAGCCCATCCGGGACCTCTGGGGCCAACGTCCTGACTTTC,TRBV7-3,NA,TRBJ2-6,16,NA
CATSDLVLGAYNEQFF,TGTGCCACCAGTGATTTGGTACTAGGCGCCTACAATGAGCAGTTCTTC,TRBV24-1,NA,TRBJ2-1,16,NA
CASSQERGGYDEQFF,TGCGCCAGCAGCCAAGAACGCGGGGGGTATGATGAGCAGTTCTTC,TRBV4-1,TRBD2,TRBJ2-1,15,medium-sized